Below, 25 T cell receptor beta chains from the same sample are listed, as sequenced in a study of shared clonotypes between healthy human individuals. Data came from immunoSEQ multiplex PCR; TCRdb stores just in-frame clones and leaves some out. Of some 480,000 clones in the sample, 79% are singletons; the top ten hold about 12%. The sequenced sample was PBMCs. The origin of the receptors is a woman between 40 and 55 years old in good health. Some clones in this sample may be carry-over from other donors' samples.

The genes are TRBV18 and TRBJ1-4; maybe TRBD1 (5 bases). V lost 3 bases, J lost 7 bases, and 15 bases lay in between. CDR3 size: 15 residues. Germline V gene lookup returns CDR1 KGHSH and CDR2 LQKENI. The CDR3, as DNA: TGTGCCAGCTCACCGCAAGGACACGCAGCTGAAAAACTGTTTTTT. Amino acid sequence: CASSPQGHAAEKLFF.

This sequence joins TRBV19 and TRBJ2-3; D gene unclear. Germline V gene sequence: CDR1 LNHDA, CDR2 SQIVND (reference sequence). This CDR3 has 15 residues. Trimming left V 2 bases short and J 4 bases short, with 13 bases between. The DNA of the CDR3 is TGTGCCAGTAGTATACGAGGCTATCCCCCAGATACGCAGTATTTT. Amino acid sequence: CASSIRGYPPDTQYF.

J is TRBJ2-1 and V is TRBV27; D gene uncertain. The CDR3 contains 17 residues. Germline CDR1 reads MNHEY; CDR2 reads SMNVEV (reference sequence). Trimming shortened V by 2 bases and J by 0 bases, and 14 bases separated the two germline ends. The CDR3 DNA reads TGTGCCAGCAGTTTAGTACCGTACAGCAGCTCCTACAATGAGCAGTTCTTC. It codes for CASSLVPYSSSYNEQFF.

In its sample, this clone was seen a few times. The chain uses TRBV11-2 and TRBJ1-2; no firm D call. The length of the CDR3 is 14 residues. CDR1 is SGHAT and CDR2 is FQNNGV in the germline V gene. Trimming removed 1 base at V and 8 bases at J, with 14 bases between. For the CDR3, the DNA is TGTGCCAGCAGCTTAGGCCGTTGGGTTGGCGGCTACACCTTC. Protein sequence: CASSLGRWVGGYTF.

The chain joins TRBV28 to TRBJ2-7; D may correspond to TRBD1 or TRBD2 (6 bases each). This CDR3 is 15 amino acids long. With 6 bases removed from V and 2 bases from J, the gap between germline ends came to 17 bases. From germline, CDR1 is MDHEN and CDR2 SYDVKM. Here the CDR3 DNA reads TGTGCCAGCAGCCGCCTATGGGGGGCCACCTACGAGCAGTACTTC. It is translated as CASSRLWGATYEQYF.

In DNA form, the CDR3 reads TGTGCCAGCAGCCGGCGTGGGGAGGGGGAAACTGGAAACACCATATATTTT. This sequence encodes CASSRRGEGETGNTIYF. The V and J genes are TRBV7-9 and TRBJ1-3, with D possibly matching TRBD1 (6 bases). Germline-derived CDR1 and CDR2 are SEHNR and FQNEAQ (reference sequence). The CDR3 is 17 amino acids. V was cut by 5 bases and J by 2 bases, with 19 bases left in between.

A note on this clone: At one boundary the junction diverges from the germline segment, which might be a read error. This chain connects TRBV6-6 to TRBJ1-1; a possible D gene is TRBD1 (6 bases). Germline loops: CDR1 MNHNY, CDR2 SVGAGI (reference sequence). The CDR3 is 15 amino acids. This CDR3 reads CASSPYRVVDTEASF. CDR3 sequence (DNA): TGCGCCAGCAGTCCCTACAGGGTGGTGGACACTGAAGCCTCCTTT.

The CDR3 DNA sequence: TGTGCCACAACTTCTGGCAATCAGCCCCAGCATTTT. This gives the protein CATTSGNQPQHF. The rearrangement uses TRBV6-6 and TRBJ1-5, with no clear D. The germline V and J ends were trimmed by 10 bases and 2 bases, with 9 bases remaining between them. Germline lookup yields CDR1 MNHNY and CDR2 SVGAGI (reference sequence). The CDR3 has 12 amino acids.

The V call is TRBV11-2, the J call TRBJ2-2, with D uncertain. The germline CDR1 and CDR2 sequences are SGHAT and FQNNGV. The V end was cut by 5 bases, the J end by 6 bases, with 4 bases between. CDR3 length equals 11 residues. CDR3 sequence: CASSSAGELFF. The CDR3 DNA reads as TGTGCCAGCAGCAGCGCCGGGGAGCTGTTTTTT.

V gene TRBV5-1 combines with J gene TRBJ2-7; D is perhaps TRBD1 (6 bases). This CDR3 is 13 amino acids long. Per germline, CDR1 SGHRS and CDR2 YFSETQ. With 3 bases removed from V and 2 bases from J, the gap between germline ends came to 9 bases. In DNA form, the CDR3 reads TGCGCCAGCAGCTCCGGGACACCCTACGAGCAGTACTTC. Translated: CASSSGTPYEQYF.

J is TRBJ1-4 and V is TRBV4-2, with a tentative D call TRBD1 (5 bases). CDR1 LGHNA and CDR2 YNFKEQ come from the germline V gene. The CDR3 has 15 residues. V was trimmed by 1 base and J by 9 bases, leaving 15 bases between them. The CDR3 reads CASSQGSLDSQKLFF. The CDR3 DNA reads TGTGCCAGCAGCCAAGGGTCTTTAGACAGCCAAAAACTGTTTTTT.

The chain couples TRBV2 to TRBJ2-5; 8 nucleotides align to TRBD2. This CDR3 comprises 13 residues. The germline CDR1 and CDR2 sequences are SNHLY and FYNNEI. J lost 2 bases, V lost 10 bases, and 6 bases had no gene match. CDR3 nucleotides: TGTGCCATCGCGGGGGGATTTCAAGAGACCCAGTACTTC. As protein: CAIAGGFQETQYF.

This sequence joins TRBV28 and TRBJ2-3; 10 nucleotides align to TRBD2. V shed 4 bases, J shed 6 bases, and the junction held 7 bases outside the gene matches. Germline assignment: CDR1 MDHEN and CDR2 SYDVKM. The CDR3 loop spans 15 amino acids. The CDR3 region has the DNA TGTGCCAGCAGTTCCCTAGCGGGAGTAGTTGATACGCAGTATTTT. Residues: CASSSLAGVVDTQYF.

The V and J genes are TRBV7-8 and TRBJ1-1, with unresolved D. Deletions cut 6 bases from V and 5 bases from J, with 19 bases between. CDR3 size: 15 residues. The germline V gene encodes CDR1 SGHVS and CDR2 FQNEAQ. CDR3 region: CASSKEGVTGTEAFF. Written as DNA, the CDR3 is TGTGCCAGCAGTAAAGAGGGAGTAACGGGGACTGAAGCTTTCTTT.

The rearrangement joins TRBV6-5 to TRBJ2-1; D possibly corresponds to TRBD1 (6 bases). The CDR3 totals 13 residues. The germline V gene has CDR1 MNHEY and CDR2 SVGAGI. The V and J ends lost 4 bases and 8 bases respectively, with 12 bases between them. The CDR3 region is CASSFNRVDEQFF. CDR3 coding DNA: TGTGCCAGCAGTTTCAACAGGGTTGATGAGCAGTTCTTC.

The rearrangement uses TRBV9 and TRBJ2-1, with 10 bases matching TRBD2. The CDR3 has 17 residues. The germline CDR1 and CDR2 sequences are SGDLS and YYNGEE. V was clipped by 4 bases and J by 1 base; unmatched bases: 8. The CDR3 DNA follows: TGTGCCAGCAGCTCCTGGACTAGCGGCGCATCCTACAATGAGCAGTTCTTC. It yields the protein CASSSWTSGASYNEQFF.

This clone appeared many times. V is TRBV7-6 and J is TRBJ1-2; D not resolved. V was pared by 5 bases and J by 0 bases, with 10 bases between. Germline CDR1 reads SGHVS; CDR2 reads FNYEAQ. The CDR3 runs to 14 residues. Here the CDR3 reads CASSPPGANYGYTF. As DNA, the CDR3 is TGTGCCAGCAGCCCCCCCGGGGCTAACTATGGCTACACCTTC. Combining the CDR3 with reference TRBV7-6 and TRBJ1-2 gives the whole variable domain GAGVSQSPRYKVTKRGQDVALRCDPISGHVSLYWYRQALGQGPEFLTYFNYEAQQDKSGLPNDRFSAERPEGSISTLTIQRTEQRDSAMYRCASSPPGANYGYTFGSGTRLTVV.

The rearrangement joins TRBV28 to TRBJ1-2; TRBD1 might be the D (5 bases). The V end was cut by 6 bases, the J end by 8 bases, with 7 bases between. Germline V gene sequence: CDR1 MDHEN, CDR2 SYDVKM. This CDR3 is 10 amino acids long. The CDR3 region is CASSHRGYTF. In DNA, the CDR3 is TGTGCCAGCAGCCACAGGGGCTACACCTTC.

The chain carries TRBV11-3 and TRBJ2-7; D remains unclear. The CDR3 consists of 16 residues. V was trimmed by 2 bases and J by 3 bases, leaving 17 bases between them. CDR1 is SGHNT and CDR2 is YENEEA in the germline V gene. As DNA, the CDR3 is TGTGCCAGCAGCTTAAAACACCGCCACACAGACTACGAGCAGTACTTC. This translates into CASSLKHRHTDYEQYF.

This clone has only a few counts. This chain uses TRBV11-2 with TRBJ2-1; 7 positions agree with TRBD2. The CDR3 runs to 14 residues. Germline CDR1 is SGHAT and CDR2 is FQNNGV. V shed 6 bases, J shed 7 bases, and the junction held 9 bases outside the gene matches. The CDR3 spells CASSFTGGVNEQFF. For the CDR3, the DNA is TGTGCCAGCAGTTTCACGGGAGGTGTAAATGAGCAGTTCTTC.

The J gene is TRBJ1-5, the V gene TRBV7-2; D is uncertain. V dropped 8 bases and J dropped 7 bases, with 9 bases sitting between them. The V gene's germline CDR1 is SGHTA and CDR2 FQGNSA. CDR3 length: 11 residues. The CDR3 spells CASGPDQPQHF. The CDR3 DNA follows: TGTGCCAGCGGCCCGGACCAGCCCCAGCATTTT.

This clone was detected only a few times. CDR3 loop: CASSSTRTSGNTGELFF. CDR3 coding DNA: TGTGCCAGCAGCTCCACTCGGACTAGCGGGAACACCGGGGAGCTGTTTTTT. The J gene is TRBJ2-2, the V gene TRBV7-9; TRBD2 matches at 10 bases. The CDR3 has 17 amino acids. Germline values: CDR1 SEHNR, CDR2 FQNEAQ (reference sequence). V lost 4 bases to trimming and J lost 1 base; unmatched junction nucleotides: 6.

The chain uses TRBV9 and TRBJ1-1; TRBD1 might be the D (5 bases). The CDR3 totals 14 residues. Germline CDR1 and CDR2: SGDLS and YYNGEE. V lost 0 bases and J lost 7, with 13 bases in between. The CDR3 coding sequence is TGTGCCAGCAGCGTAGTCAAGGGGAGGAGTGAAGCTTTCTTT. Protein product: CASSVVKGRSEAFF.

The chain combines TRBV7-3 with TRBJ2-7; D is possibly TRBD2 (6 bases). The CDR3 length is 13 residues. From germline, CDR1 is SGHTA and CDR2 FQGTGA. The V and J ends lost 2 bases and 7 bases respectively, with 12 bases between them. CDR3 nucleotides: TGTGCCAGCAGCTTAGGGGGACTCGGGGAGCAGTACTTC. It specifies CASSLGGLGEQYF.

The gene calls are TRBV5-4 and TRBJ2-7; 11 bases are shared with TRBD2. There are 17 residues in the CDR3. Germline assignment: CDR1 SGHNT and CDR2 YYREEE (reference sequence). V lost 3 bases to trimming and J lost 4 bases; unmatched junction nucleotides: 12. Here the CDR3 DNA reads TGTGCCAGCAGCTCGCCCCTAGCGGGAGGCATTTCGTACGAGCAGTACTTC. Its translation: CASSSPLAGGISYEQYF.